This T cell receptor beta chain was observed in a study of T cells in Graves' hyperthyroidism and ophthalmopathy. About the research overall: Peripheral blood was secured at the point of initial diagnosis, before any treatment. Study-level results: For ophthalmopathy, model prediction preceded onset by a median roughly 5.9 months.

This clonotype was counted at least ten times. What it binds is not known. Germline V gene data show CDR1 as LGHNA and CDR2 as YNFKEQ. The length of the CDR3 is 15 residues. Trimming removed 1 base from V and 0 bases from J, with 7 bases in between. Amplification of TCR beta CDR3 regions was performed using RNA transcripts as template. The HTBI primer set drove a first-round RT-PCR of the TCR CDR3. TCRdb passed the multiplex PCR reads through MiXCR, listing each CDR3 protein once. The sample shows fewer than 350,000 distinct CDR3 sequences, approximately 14% of them seen only once. Exclusion followed for patients with uncontrolled infection, other autoimmune disease, pregnancy or lactation.

Sequencing input: blood. The sequence was obtained from a middle-aged woman with Graves' hyperthyroidism. The chain uses TRBV4-2 and TRBJ2-1; D gene ambiguous. The DNA for the CDR3 is TGTGCCAGCAGCCAAGTCGTGGCCTCCTACAATGAGCAGTTCTTC. Its translation is CASSQVVASYNEQFF.